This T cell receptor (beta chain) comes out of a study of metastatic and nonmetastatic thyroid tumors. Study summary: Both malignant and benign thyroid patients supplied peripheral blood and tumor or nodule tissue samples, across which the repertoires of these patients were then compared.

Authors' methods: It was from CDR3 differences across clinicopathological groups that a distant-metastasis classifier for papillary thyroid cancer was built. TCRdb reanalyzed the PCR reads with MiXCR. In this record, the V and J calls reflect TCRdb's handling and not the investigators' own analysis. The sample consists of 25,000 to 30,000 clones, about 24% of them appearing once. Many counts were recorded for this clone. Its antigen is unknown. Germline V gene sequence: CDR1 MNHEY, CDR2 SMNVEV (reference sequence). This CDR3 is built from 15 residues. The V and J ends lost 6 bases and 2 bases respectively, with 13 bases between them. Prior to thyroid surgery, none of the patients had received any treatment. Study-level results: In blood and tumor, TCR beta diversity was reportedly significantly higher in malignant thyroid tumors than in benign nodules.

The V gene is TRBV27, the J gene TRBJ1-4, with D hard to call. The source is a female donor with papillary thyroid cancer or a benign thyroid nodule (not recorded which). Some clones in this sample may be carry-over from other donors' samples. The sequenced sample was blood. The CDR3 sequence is CASRPSPYTNEKLFF. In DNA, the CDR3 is TGTGCCAGCAGACCCAGTCCGTACACTAATGAAAAACTGTTTTTT.